This T cell receptor (beta chain) stems from a study of radiotherapy plus CTLA-4 blockade in lung cancer. Germline V CDR1 and CDR2: SGHRS, YFSETQ. The CDR3 is 13 amino acids. The V and J ends lost 4 bases and 11 bases, in that order; junction bases with no gene match: 11. Focal radiation was given together with CTLA-4 blockade (ipilimumab) to patients with chemo-refractory metastatic non-small-cell lung cancer. Produced via immunoSEQ multiplex PCR; TCRdb's table is partial and in-frame only. The table includes 40,000 to 50,000 clones, 65% to 75% detected once. The material sequenced was peripheral blood, taken from a patient treated with radiotherapy plus ipilimumab. This sequence joins TRBV5-1 and TRBJ2-7; 8 bases are shared with TRBD1. The sequence derives from a human donor with non-small cell lung cancer who had stable disease on radiotherapy plus ipilimumab. The CDR3 DNA follows: TGCGCCAGCAGCGCCTTGACAGGGGTGTCAGAGTACTTC. Translation: CASSALTGVSEYF. Using reference TRBV5-1 and TRBJ2-7 for the parts outside the CDR3, the full variable domain is KAGVTQTPRYLIKTRGQQVTLSCSPISGHRSVSWYQQTPGQGLQFLFEYFSETQRNKGNFPGRFSGRQFSNSRSEMNVSTLELGDSALYLCASSALTGVSEYFGPGTRLTVT.